This TCR beta chain derives from a study of Tregs in tolerant kidney transplant recipients. Study as a whole: Related graft donors supplied nonmyeloablative bone marrow transplants, and mixed chimerism was transient.

The repertoire was sequenced with immunoSEQ multiplex PCR; TCRdb's copy has only in-frame clones and lacks some. Of roughly 66,000 clones in the sample, roughly 90% are singletons; the top ten hold over 9.5%. Worth noting for this clone: Its antigen is currently unknown.

V gave up 2 bases and J gave up 3 bases; unmatched junction bases: 6. The V gene's germline CDR1 is SGHRS and CDR2 YFSETQ. The CDR3 consists of 15 residues. Whole-study findings and limits: The small number of patients limits these findings pending further validation.

CD4+CD25+CD127- Tregs, CD4+CD25- non-Tregs, CD4 and CD8 cells were sorted. This sample comprised CD8+ T cells from blood, obtained before the transplant. This chain links TRBV5-1 with TRBJ2-7, with 9 bases aligning to TRBD1. The sequence came from a human donor who received a combined kidney and bone marrow transplant. This chain's CDR3 is CASSFGWTGDYEQYF. For the CDR3, the DNA is TGCGCCAGCAGCTTTGGATGGACAGGGGACTACGAGCAGTACTTC.